This TCR beta chain was sequenced during a study of a mutant IDH1 vaccine in newly diagnosed glioma. Assay: immunoSEQ multiplex PCR; the TCRdb copy retains only in-frame clones and omits some. The sample consists of around 64,000 clones, around 88% of them appearing once. The CDR3 is 15 amino acids. CDR1 SGDLS and CDR2 YYNGEE come from the germline V gene. Germline trimming cut 0 bases from V and 7 bases from J; bases unmatched to any gene: 7. Described time point: baseline, week 1 (first vaccination visit). Treatment here: pre-vaccination baseline after standard-of-care therapy. The sequence came from a woman younger than 30 with glioma. Some clones in this sample may be carry-over from other donors' samples. The rearrangement links TRBV9 to TRBJ2-1; 7 bases fit TRBD2. Sequenced here: peripheral blood mononuclear cells (PBMCs), sampled from a glioma patient treated with radiotherapy, temozolomide or both. The CDR3 region has the DNA TGTGCCAGCAGCGTAGTGGCGGGAGCTCAGAATGAGCAGTTCTTC. This encodes CASSVVAGAQNEQFF.